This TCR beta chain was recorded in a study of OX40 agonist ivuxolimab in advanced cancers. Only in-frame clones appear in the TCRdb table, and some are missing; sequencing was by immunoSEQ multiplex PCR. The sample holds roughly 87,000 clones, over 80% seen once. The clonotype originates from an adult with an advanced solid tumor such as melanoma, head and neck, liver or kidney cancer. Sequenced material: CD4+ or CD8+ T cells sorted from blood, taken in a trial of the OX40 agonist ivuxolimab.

The chain's CDR3 is CASSPNRGEQYF. CDR3 nucleotide sequence: TGTGCCAGCAGCCCCAACAGGGGCGAGCAGTACTTC. J is TRBJ2-7 and V is TRBV7-9; 7 bases are a match to TRBD1. The J segment lost 6 bases and the V segment lost 5 bases, leaving 4 bases of the junction unmatched. Germline-derived CDR1 and CDR2 are SEHNR and FQNEAQ (reference sequence). This CDR3 contains 12 residues. Supplemented by reference TRBV7-9 and TRBJ2-7, the full variable domain reads DTGVSQNPRHKITKRGQNVTFRCDPISEHNRLYWYRQTLGQGPEFLTYFQNEAQLEKSRLLSDRFSAERPKGSFSTLEIQRTEQGDSAMYLCASSPNRGEQYFGPGTRLTVT.